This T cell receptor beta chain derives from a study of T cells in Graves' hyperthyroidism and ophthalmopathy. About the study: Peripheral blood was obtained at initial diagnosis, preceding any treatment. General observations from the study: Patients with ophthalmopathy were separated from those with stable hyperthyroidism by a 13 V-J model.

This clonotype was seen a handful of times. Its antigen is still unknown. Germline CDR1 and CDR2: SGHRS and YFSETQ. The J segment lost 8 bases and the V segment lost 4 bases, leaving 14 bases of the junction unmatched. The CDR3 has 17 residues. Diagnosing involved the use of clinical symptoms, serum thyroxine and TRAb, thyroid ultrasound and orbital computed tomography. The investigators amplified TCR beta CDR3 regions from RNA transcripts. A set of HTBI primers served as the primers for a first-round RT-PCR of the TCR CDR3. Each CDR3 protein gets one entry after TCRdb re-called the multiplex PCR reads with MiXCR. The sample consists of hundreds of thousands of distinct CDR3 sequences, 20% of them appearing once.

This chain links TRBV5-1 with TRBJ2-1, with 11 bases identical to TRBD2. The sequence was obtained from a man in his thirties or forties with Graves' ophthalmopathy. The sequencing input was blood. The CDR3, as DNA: TGCGCCAGCAGCACCCGTAGTCGGGGACTAGCGGATGATGAGCAGTTCTTC. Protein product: CASSTRSRGLADDEQFF.